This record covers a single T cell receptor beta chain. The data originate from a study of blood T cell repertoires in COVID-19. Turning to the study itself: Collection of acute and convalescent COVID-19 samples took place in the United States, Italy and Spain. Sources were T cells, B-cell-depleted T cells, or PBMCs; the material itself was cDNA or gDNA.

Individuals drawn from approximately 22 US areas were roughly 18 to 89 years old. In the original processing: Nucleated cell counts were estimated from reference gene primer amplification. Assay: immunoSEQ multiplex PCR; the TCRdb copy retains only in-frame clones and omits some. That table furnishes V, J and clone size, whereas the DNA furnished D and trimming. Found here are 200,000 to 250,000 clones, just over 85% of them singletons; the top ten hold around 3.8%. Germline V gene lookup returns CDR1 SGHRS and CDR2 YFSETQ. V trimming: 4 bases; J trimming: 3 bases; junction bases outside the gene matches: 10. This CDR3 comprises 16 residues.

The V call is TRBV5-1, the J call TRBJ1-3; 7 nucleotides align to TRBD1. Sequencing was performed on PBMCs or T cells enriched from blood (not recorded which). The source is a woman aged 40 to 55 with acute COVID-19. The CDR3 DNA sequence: TGCGCCAGCAGCCCAGAGGGGGCCCCGTATGGAAACACCATATATTTT. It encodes CASSPEGAPYGNTIYF.